This entry describes one TCR beta chain. Primers: 60 Vbeta forward and 13 Jbeta reverse. Data came from immunoSEQ multiplex PCR; TCRdb stores just in-frame clones and leaves some out. This table holds around 100,000 clones, 70% found once. Germline V gene lookup returns CDR1 GTSNPN and CDR2 SVGIG (reference sequence). The CDR3 runs to 12 residues. The germline V and J ends were trimmed by 3 bases and 4 bases, with 9 bases remaining between them. The sample belongs to a study of cytomegalovirus exposure and HLA in healthy donors. The clonotype comes from a man in his forties or fifties in good health and CMV-seropositive. The sequencing input was PBMCs. The rearrangement uses TRBV30 and TRBJ1-2, with unresolved D. This CDR3 reads CAWRVGSYGYTF. The CDR3 bases are TGTGCCTGGAGAGTGGGCAGCTATGGCTACACCTTC. Complete variable domain (other parts from reference TRBV30 and TRBJ1-2): SQTIHQWPATLVQPVGSPLSLECTVEGTSNPNLYWYRQAAGRGLQLLFYSVGIGQISSEVPQNLSASRPQDRQFILSSKKLLLSDSGFYLCAWRVGSYGYTFGSGTRLTVV.